This T cell receptor beta chain was obtained from a study of human T cells and chemical hapten exposure. On the study more broadly: Investigators sensitized roughly 2 cm by roughly 2 cm of upper inner arm skin with 2% DPC. The study, taken as a whole, reports: Unchanged with DPC sensitization were TCRs above 1 in 1000 frequency.

Original analysis: The number of TCRs in each sample had a median of about 100,000 and spanned about 23,224 to 690,600. TCRdb independently ran MiXCR on the RACE reads; one entry per CDR3 protein. None of the V and J calls come from the authors' own analysis; TCRdb made them. This sample has about 340,000 distinct CDR3 sequences, with about 7% found just once. The sample holds many counts of this clonotype. Its matching antigen is unknown. J was trimmed by 8 bases and V by 8 bases; bases with no gene match: 10. CDR1 and CDR2 (germline): ENHRY, SYGVKD. The CDR3 is made up of 16 amino acids. Time point: patch test 1, 2 weeks after DPC sensitization. This sample's treatment: therapeutic diphenylcyclopropenone sensitization with weekly scalp DPC.

Source: whole blood, taken in connection with sensitization to the hapten diphenylcyclopropenone (DPC). The TCR comes from a woman younger than 30 with alopecia areata. Some clones in this sample may be carry-over from other donors' samples. The chain links TRBV10-3 to TRBJ2-3; 16 bases fit TRBD2. CDR3 region: CAIDGTSGGALGTQYF. In nucleotides, the CDR3 is TGTGCCATCGACGGGACTAGCGGGGGGGCATTGGGTACGCAGTATTTT.